This paragraph covers one T cell receptor beta chain sequence. What it binds is not known. These data come from a study of liver allograft versus peripheral blood T cells. Across the whole study: Liver transplant recipients had T cell receptor repertoires compared between transplanted liver and peripheral blood.

Germline CDR1 reads SEHNR; CDR2 reads FQNEAQ (reference sequence). Trimming took 5 bases from V and 4 from J, leaving 15 bases between them. The CDR3 has 15 residues. TCRdb re-called the reads with MiXCR, one entry per CDR3 protein. The table has about 7,800 distinct CDR3 sequences, roughly a sixth seen once. Notes on the study in general: Intragraft T cell receptor repertoires of liver allografts were reportedly distinct from those in peripheral blood.

The V call is TRBV7-9, the J call TRBJ1-3; no definite D call. The clonotype comes from a human patient who had a liver transplant. Some T cells may be supplied by the graft donor. This CDR3 reads CASSRGSGKGNTIYF. DNA of the CDR3: TGTGCCAGCAGCCGAGGGTCCGGGAAGGGAAACACCATATATTTT.